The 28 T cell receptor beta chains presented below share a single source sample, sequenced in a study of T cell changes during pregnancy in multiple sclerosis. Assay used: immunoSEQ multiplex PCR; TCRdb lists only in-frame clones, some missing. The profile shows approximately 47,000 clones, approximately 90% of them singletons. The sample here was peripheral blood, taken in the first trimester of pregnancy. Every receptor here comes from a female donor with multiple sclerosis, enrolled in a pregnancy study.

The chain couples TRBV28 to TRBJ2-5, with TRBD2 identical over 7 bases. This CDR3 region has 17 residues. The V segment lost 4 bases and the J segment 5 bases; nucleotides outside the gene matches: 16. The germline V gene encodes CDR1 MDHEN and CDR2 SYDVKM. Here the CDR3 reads CASSSLKRGHDRETQYF. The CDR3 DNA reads TGTGCCAGCAGTTCCCTAAAGCGGGGCCACGACCGGGAGACCCAGTACTTC. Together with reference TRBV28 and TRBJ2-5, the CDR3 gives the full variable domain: DVKVTQSSRYLVKRTGEKVFLECVQDMDHENMFWYRQDPGLGLRLIYFSYDVKMKEKGDIPEGYSVSREKKERFSLILESASTNQTSMYLCASSSLKRGHDRETQYFGPGTRLLVL.

The CDR3 protein is CASSPGQNTEAFF. The CDR3 bases are TGTGCCAGCTCACCGGGACAGAACACTGAAGCTTTCTTT. J is TRBJ1-1 and V is TRBV18, with a weak D call TRBD1 (6 bases). Germline CDR1 KGHSH, CDR2 LQKENI. The CDR3 is 13 amino acids. Trimming cost V 3 bases and J 1 base, with 6 bases left between them.

CDR3 DNA sequence: TGTGCCAGCAGTGCGACGCCCTGGCGGGAGACCCAGTACTTC. Translated, it gives CASSATPWRETQYF. The genes are TRBV2 and TRBJ2-5, with D uncertain. The length of the CDR3 is 14 residues. V lost 4 bases to trimming and J lost 5 bases, with 14 bases between them. Looked up from germline, CDR1 is SNHLY and CDR2 is FYNNEI. The full variable domain, completed using reference TRBV2 and TRBJ2-5, is EPEVTQTPSHQVTQMGQEVILRCVPISNHLYFYWYRQILGQKVEFLVSFYNNEISEKSEIFDDQFSVERPDGSNFTLKIRSTKLEDSAMYFCASSATPWRETQYFGPGTRLLVL.

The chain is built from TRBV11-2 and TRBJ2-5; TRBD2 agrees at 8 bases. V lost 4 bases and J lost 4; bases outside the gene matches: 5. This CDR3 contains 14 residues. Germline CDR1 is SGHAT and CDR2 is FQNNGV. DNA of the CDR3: TGTGCCAGCAGCTACGTAGCGGGGCGAGAGACCCAGTACTTC. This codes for CASSYVAGRETQYF.

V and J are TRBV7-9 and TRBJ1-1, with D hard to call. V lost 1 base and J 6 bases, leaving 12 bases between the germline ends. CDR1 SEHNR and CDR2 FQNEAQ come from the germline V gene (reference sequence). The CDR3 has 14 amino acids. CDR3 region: CASSLGLVVAEAFF. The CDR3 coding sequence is TGTGCCAGCAGCTTAGGGCTGGTCGTCGCTGAAGCTTTCTTT.

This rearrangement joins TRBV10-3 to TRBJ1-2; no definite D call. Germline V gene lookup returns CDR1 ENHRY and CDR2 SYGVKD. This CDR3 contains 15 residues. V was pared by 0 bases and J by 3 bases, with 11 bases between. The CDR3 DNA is TGTGCCATCAGTGAGTCGGAGTTCCGAGACTATGGCTACACCTTC. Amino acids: CAISESEFRDYGYTF.

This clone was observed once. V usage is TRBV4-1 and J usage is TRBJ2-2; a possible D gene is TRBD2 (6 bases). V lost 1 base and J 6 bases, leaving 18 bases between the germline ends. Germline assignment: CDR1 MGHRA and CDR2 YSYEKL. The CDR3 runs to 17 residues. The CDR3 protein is CASSQGRVAEGPGELFF. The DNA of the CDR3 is TGCGCCAGCAGCCAAGGTCGGGTTGCGGAGGGGCCCGGGGAGCTGTTTTTT.

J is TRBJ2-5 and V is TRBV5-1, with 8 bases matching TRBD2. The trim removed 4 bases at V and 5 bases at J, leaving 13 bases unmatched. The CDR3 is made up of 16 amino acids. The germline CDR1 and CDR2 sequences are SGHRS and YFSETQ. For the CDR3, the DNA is TGCGCCAGCAGCGGAAGCTTGCGGGGGGCCGGGGAGACCCAGTACTTC. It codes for CASSGSLRGAGETQYF.

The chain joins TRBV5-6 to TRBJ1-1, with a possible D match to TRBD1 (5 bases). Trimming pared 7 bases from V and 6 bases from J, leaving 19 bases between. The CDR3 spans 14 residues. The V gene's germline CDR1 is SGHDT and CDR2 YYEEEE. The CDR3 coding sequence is TGTGCCAGCGCCCCCGGCCCCTGGGGGGCTGAAGCTTTCTTT. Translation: CASAPGPWGAEAFF.

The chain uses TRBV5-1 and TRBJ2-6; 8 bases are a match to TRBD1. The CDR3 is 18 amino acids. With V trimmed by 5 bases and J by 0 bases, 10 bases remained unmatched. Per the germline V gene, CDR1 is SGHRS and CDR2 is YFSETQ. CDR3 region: CASRRAGGAGSGANVLTF. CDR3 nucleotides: TGCGCCAGCAGAAGGGCAGGGGGCGCGGGCTCTGGGGCCAACGTCCTGACTTTC.

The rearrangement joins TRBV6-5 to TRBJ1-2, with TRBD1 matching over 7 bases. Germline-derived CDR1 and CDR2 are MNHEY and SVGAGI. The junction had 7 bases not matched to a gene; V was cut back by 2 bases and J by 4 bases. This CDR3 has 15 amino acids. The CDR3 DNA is TGTGCCAGCAGTTACGTAGGGGGCTCTGTCTATGGCTACACCTTC. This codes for CASSYVGGSVYGYTF.

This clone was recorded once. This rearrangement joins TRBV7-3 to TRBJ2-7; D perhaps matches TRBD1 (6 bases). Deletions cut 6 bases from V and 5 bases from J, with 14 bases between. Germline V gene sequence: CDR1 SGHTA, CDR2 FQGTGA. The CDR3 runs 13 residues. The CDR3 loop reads CASSKNRENEQYF. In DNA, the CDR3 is TGTGCCAGCAGTAAAAACAGGGAAAACGAGCAGTACTTC.

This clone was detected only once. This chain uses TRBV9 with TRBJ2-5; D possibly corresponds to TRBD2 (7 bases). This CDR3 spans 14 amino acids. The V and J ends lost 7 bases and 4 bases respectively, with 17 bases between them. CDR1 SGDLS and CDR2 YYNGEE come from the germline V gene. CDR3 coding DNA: TGTGCCAGCTCATTGGGGGGGGCGGCAGAGACCCAGTACTTC. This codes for CASSLGGAAETQYF.

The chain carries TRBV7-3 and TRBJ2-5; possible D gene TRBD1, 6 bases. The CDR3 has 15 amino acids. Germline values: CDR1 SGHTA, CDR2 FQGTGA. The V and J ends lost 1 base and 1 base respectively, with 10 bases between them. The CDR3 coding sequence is TGTGCCAGCAGCTTAATACGAGGGGGCCAAGAGACCCAGTACTTC. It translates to CASSLIRGGQETQYF.

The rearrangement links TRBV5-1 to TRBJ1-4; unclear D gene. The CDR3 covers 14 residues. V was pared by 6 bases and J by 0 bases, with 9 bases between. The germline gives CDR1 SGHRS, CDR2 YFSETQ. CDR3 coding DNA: TGCGCCAGCATCGGTCGCGCAACTAATGAAAAACTGTTTTTT. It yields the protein CASIGRATNEKLFF.

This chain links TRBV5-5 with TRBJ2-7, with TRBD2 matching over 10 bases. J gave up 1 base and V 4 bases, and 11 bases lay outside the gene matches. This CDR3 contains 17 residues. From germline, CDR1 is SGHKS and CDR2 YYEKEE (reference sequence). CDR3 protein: CASSREGVAGGSYEQYF. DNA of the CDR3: TGTGCCAGCAGCCGAGAGGGGGTAGCGGGGGGTTCCTACGAGCAGTACTTC. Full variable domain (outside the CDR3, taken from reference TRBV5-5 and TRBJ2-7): DAGVTQSPTHLIKTRGQQVTLRCSPISGHKSVSWYQQVLGQGPQFIFQYYEKEERGRGNFPDRFSARQFPNYSSELNVNALLLGDSALYLCASSREGVAGGSYEQYFGPGTRLTVT.

The CDR3 DNA is TGTGCCACCAGCAGAGCCGAGGGTTCAGGGGCCAACGTCCTGACTTTC. As protein: CATSRAEGSGANVLTF. This chain joins TRBV15 and TRBJ2-6, with D possibly being TRBD2 (5 bases). Germline assignment: CDR1 LNHNV and CDR2 YYDKDF (reference sequence). Trimming stripped 1 base from V and 4 bases from J, with 11 bases between. This CDR3 spans 16 amino acids.

CDR3 sequence reads: CASSQGGGGSYEQYF. The DNA of the CDR3 is TGCGCCAGCAGCCAGGGGGGTGGGGGCTCCTACGAGCAGTACTTC. The chain carries TRBV5-1 and TRBJ2-7; perhaps TRBD1 as D (7 bases). Trimming stripped 4 bases from V and 0 bases from J, with 14 bases between. This CDR3 region has 15 residues. The germline V gene encodes CDR1 SGHRS and CDR2 YFSETQ.

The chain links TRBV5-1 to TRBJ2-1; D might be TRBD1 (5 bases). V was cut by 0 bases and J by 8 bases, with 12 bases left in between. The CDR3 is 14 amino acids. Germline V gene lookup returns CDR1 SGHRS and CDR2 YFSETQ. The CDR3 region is CASSLATEVHEQFF. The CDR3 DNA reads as TGCGCCAGCAGCTTGGCGACAGAGGTGCATGAGCAGTTCTTC. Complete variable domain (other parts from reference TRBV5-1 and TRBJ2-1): KAGVTQTPRYLIKTRGQQVTLSCSPISGHRSVSWYQQTPGQGLQFLFEYFSETQRNKGNFPGRFSGRQFSNSRSEMNVSTLELGDSALYLCASSLATEVHEQFFGPGTRLTVL.

The CDR3 DNA is TGTGCCAGCAGCCTAACTCCCAGGGGTAGCACTGAAGCTTTCTTT. Encoded protein: CASSLTPRGSTEAFF. The chain employs TRBV7-6 and TRBJ1-1, with a tentative D call TRBD1 (6 bases). Germline V lookup: CDR1 SGHVS, CDR2 FNYEAQ. V was clipped by 5 bases and J by 4 bases, with 17 bases between them. The CDR3 runs 15 residues.

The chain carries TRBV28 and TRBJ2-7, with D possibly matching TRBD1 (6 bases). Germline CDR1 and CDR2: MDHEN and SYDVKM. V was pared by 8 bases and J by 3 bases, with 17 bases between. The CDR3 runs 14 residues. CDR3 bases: TGTGCCAGCGCCCTGACAGGCACCATCTACGAGCAGTACTTC. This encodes CASALTGTIYEQYF.

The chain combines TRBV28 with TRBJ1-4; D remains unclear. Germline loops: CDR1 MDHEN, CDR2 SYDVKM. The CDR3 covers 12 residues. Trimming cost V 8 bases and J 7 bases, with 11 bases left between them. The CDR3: CASHPGGEKLFF. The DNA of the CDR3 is TGTGCCAGCCACCCAGGAGGTGAAAAACTGTTTTTT.

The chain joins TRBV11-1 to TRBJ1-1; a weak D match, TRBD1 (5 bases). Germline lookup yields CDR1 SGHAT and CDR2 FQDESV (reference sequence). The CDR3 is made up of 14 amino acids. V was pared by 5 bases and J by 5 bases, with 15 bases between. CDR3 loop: CASSPARGGTEAFF. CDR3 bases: TGTGCCAGCAGCCCCGCACGGGGGGGGACTGAAGCTTTCTTT.

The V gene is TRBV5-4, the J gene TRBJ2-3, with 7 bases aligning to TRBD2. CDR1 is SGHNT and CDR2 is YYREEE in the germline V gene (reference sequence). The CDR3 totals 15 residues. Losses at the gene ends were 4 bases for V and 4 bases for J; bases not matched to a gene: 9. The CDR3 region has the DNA TGTGCCAGCAGCACCCAAGCGGGGCCGGCAGATACGCAGTATTTT. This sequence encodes CASSTQAGPADTQYF.

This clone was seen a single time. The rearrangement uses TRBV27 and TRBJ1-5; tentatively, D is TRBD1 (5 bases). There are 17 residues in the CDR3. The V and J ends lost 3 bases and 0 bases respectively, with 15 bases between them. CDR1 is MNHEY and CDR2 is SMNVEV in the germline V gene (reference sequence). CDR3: CASSFIDSLFSNQPQHF. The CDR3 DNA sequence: TGTGCCAGCAGTTTTATTGACAGCTTATTTAGCAATCAGCCCCAGCATTTT.

Here the CDR3 DNA reads TGTGCCATCAGCGGACAGGGTGGGGGTCAGCCCCAGCATTTT. As protein: CAISGQGGGQPQHF. The chain employs TRBV10-3 and TRBJ1-5; 8 bases are shared with TRBD1. The germline V gene has CDR1 ENHRY and CDR2 SYGVKD. Germline trimming cut 6 bases from V and 6 bases from J; bases unmatched to any gene: 7. The CDR3 runs 14 residues.

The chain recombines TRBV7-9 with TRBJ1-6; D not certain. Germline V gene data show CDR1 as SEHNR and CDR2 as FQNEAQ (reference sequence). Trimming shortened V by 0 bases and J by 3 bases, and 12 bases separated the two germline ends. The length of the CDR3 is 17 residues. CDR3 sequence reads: CASSLASLADYNSPLHF. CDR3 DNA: TGTGCCAGCAGCTTAGCGTCACTCGCCGACTATAATTCACCCCTCCACTTT.

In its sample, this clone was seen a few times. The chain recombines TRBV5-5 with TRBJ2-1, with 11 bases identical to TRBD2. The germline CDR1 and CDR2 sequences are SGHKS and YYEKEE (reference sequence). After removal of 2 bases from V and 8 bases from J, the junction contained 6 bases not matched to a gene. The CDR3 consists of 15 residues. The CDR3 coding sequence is TGTGCCAGCAGCTTTAGCGGGGGGGCCCGATATGAGCAGTTCTTC. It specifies CASSFSGGARYEQFF.